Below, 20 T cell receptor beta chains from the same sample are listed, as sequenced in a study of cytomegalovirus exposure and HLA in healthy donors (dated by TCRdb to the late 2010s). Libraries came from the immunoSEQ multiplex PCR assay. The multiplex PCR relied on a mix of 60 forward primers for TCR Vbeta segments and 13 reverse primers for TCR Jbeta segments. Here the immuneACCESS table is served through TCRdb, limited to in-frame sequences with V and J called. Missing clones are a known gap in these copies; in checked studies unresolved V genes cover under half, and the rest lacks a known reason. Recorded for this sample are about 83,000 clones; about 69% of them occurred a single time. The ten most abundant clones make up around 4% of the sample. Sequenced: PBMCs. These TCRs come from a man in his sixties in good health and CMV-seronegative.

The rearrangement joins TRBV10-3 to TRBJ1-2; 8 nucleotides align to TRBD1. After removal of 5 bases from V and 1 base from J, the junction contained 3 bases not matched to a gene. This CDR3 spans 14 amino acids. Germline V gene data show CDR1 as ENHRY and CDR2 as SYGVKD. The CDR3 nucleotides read TGTGCCATCAGTCGGGACAGGAGTAACTATGGCTACACCTTC. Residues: CAISRDRSNYGYTF.

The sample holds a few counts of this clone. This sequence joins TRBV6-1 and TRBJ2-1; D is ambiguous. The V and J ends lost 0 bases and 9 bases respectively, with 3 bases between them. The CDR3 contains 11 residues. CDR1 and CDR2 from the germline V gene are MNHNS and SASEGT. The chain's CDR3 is CASSEASEQFF. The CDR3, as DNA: TGTGCCAGCAGTGAAGCGAGTGAGCAGTTCTTC.

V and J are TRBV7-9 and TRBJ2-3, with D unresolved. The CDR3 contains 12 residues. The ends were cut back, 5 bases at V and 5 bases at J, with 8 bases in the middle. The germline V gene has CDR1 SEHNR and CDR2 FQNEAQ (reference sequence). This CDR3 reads CASSPHRDTQYF. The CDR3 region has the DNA TGTGCCAGCAGCCCCCACAGAGATACGCAGTATTTT.

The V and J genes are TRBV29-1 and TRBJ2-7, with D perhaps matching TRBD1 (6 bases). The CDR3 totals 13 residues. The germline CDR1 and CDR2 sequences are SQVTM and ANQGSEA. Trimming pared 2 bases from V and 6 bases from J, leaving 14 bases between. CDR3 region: CSVERRGGPEQYF. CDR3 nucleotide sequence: TGCAGCGTTGAACGCAGGGGTGGACCCGAGCAGTACTTC.

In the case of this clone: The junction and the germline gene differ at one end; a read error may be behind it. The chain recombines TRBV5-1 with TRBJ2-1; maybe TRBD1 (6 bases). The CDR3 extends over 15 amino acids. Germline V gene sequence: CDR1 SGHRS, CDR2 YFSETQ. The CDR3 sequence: CASSKVFGTRNGQFF. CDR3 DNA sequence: TGCGCCAGCAGCAAAGTATTCGGGACAAGAAATGGGCAGTTCTTC. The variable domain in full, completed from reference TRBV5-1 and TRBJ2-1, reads KAGVTQTPRYLIKTRGQQVTLSCSPISGHRSVSWYQQTPGQGLQFLFEYFSETQRNKGNFPGRFSGRQFSNSRSEMNVSTLELGDSALYLCASSKVFGTRNGQFFGPGTRLTVL.

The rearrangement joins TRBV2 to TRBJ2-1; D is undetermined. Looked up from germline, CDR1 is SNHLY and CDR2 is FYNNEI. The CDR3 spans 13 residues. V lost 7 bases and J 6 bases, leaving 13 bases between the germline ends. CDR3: CASTNSIINEQFF. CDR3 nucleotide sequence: TGTGCCAGCACTAACAGCATAATCAATGAGCAGTTCTTC.

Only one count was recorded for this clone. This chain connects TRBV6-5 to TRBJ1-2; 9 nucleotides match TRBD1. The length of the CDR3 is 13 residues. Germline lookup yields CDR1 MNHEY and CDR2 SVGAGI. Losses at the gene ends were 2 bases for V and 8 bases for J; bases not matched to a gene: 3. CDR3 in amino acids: CASSYTTGGGYTF. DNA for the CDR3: TGTGCCAGCAGTTACACGACAGGGGGAGGCTACACCTTC.

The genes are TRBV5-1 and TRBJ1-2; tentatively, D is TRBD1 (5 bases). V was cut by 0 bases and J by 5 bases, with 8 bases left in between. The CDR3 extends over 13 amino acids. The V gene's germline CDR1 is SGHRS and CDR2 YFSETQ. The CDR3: CASSLEGLYGYTF. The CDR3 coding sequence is TGCGCCAGCAGCTTGGAGGGGCTGTATGGCTACACCTTC.

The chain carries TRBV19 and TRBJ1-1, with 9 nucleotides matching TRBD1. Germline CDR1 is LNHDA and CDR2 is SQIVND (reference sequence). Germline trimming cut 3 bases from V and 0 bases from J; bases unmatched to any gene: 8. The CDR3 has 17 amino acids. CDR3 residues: CASSIGTGRSMNTEAFF. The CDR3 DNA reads TGTGCCAGTAGTATCGGGACAGGGAGGAGCATGAACACTGAAGCTTTCTTT.

CDR3 in DNA: TGCGCCAGCAGTGAGGCGGGAAGCTCCTACGAGCAGTACTTC. Protein product: CASSEAGSSYEQYF. The chain has TRBV10-2 and TRBJ2-7; possibly TRBD2 for D (6 bases). Germline V gene data show CDR1 as WSHSY and CDR2 as SAAADI. Trimming took 2 bases from V and 0 from J, leaving 8 bases between them. The length of the CDR3 is 14 residues.

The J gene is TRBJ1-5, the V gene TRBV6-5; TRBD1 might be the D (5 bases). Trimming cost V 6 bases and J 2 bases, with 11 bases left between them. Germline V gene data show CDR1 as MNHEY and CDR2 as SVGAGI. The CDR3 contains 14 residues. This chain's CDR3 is CASRARVGNQPQHF. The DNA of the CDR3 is TGTGCCAGCAGGGCCAGGGTTGGCAATCAGCCCCAGCATTTT.

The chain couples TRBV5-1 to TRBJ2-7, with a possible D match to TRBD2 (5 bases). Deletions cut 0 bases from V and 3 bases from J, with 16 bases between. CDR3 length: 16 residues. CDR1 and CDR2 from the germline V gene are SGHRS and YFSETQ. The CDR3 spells CASSLAGVQTGYEQYF. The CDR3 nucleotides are TGCGCCAGCAGCTTGGCCGGGGTACAAACGGGCTACGAGCAGTACTTC.

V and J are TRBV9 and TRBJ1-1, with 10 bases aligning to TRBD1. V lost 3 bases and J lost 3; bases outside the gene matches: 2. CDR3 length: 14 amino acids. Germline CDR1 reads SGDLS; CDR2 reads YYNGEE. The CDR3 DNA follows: TGTGCCAGCAGCGGGACAGGGGGATACACTGAAGCTTTCTTT. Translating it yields CASSGTGGYTEAFF. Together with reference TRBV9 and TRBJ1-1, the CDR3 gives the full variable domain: DSGVTQTPKHLITATGQRVTLRCSPRSGDLSVYWYQQSLDQGLQFLIQYYNGEERAKGNILERFSAQQFPDLHSELNLSSLELGDSALYFCASSGTGGYTEAFFGQGTRLTVV.

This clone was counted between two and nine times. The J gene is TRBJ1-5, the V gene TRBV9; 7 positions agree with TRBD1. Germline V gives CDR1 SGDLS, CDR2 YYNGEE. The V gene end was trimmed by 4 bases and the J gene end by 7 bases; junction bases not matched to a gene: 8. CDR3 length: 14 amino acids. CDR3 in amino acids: CASSPGGDWQPQHF. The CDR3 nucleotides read TGTGCCAGCAGCCCAGGGGGAGACTGGCAGCCCCAGCATTTT.

The CDR3 region has the DNA TGTGCCAGCAGATCCGGACAGGCTAATCAGCCCCAGCATTTT. Protein sequence: CASRSGQANQPQHF. The chain couples TRBV28 to TRBJ1-5, with 7 nucleotides matching TRBD1. Germline V CDR1 and CDR2: MDHEN, SYDVKM. This CDR3 has 14 amino acids. V shed 6 bases and J 4 bases; nucleotides not matched to a gene: 6. Filled out from reference TRBV28 and TRBJ1-5, the complete variable domain reads DVKVTQSSRYLVKRTGEKVFLECVQDMDHENMFWYRQDPGLGLRLIYFSYDVKMKEKGDIPEGYSVSREKKERFSLILESASTNQTSMYLCASRSGQANQPQHFGDGTRLSIL.

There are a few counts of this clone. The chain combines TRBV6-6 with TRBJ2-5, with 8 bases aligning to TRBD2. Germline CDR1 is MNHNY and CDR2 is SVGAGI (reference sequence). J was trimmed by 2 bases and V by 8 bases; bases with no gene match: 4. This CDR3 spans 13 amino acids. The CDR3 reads CASGGGGQETQYF. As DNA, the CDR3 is TGTGCCAGCGGAGGCGGGGGGCAAGAGACCCAGTACTTC.

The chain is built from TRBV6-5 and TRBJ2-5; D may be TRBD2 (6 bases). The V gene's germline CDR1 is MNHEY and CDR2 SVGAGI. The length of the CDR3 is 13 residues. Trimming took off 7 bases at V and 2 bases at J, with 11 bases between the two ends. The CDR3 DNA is TGTGCCAGCACCGCCCGGGGGCAAGAGACCCAGTACTTC. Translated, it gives CASTARGQETQYF.

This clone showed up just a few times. This CDR3 reads CASSHQDRDNQPQHF. For the CDR3, the DNA is TGCGCCAGCAGCCACCAAGACAGAGACAATCAGCCCCAGCATTTT. The chain uses TRBV4-1 and TRBJ1-5; D perhaps matches TRBD1 (5 bases). From germline, CDR1 is MGHRA and CDR2 YSYEKL. Deletions cut 3 bases from V and 3 bases from J, with 12 bases between. The CDR3 is 15 amino acids.

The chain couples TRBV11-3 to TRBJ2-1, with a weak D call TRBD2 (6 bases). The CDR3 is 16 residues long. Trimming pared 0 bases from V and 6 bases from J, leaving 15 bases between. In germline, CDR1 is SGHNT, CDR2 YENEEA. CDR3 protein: CASSLEAGLPLNEQFF. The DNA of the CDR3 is TGTGCCAGCAGCTTAGAGGCCGGACTACCCCTCAATGAGCAGTTCTTC. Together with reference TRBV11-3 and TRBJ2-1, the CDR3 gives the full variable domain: EAGVVQSPRYKIIEKKQPVAFWCNPISGHNTLYWYLQNLGQGPELLIRYENEEAVDDSQLPKDRFSAERLKGVDSTLKIQPAELGDSAVYLCASSLEAGLPLNEQFFGPGTRLTVL.

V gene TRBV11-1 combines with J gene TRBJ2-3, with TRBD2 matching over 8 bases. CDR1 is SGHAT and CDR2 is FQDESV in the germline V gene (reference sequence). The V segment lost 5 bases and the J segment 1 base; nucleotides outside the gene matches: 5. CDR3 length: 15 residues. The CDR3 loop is CASSPHSGGTDTQYF. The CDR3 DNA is TGTGCCAGCAGCCCCCATAGCGGGGGCACAGATACGCAGTATTTT.